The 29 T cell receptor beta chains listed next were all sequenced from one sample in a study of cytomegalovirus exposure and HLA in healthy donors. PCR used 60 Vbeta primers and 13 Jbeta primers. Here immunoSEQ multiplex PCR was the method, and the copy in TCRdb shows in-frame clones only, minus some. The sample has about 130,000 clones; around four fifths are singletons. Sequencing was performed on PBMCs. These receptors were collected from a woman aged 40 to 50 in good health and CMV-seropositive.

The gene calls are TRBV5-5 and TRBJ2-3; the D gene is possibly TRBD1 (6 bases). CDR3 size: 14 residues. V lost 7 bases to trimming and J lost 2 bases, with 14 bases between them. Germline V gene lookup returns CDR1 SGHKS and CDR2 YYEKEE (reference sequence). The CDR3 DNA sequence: TGTGCCAGCCGCGACAGGCCCCTCACAGATACGCAGTATTTT. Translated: CASRDRPLTDTQYF. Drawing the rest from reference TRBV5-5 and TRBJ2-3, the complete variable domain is DAGVTQSPTHLIKTRGQQVTLRCSPISGHKSVSWYQQVLGQGPQFIFQYYEKEERGRGNFPDRFSARQFPNYSSELNVNALLLGDSALYLCASRDRPLTDTQYFGPGTRLTVL.

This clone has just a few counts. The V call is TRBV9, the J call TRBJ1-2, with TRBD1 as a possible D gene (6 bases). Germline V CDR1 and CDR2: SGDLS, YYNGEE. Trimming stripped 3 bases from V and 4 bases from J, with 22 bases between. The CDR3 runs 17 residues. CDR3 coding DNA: TGTGCCAGCAGCGGGTGGTCGGGGGGCGCGAGGAGCTATGGCTACACCTTC. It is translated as CASSGWSGGARSYGYTF.

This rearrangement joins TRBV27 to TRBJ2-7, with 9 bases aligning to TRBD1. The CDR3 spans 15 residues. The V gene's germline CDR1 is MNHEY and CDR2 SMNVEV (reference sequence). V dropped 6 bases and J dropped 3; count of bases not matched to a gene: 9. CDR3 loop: CASRGTGRTFYEQYF. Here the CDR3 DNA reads TGTGCCAGCAGGGGGACAGGGAGAACTTTCTACGAGCAGTACTTC.

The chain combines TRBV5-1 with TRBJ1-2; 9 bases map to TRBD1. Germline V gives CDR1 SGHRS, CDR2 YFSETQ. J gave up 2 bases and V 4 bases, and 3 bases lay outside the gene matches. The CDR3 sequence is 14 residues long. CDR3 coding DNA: TGCGCCAGCAGCGCGGGACAGGGAAACTATGGCTACACCTTC. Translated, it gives CASSAGQGNYGYTF.

The CDR3 here is CASSSEGPNTGELFF. The CDR3 region has the DNA TGTGCCAGCAGTTCGGAGGGGCCCAACACCGGGGAGCTGTTTTTT. J is TRBJ2-2 and V is TRBV6-6; tentative D call: TRBD2 (6 bases). Per germline, CDR1 MNHNY and CDR2 SVGAGI (reference sequence). Trimming took 4 bases from V and 2 from J, leaving 11 bases between them. This CDR3 comprises 15 residues.

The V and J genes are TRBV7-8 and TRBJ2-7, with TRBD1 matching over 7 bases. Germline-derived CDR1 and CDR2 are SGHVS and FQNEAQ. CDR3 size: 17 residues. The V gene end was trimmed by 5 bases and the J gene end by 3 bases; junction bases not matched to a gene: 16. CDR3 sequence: CASSPKGAGKFDYEQYF. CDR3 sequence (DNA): TGTGCCAGCAGCCCGAAGGGGGCCGGAAAATTTGACTACGAGCAGTACTTC.

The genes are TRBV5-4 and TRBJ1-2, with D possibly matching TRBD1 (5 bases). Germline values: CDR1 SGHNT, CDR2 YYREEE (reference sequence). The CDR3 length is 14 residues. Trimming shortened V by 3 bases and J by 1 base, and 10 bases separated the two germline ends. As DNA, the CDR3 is TGTGCCAGCAGCTCCCACCAGGGTAACTATGGCTACACCTTC. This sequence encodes CASSSHQGNYGYTF.

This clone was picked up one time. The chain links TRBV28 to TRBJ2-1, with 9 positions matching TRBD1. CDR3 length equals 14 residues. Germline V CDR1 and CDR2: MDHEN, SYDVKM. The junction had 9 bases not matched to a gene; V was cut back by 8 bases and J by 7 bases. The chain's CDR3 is CASGGQGVGNEQFF. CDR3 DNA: TGTGCCAGCGGGGGACAGGGAGTTGGAAATGAGCAGTTCTTC.

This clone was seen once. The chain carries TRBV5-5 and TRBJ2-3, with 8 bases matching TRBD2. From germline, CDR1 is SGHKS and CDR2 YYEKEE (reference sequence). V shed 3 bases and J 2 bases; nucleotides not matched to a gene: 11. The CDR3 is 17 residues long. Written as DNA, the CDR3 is TGTGCCAGCAGCTCCACCGGGGCGGGAGGCGTCACAGATACGCAGTATTTT. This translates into CASSSTGAGGVTDTQYF.

The CDR3 region is CASSLVAGGPGSYNEQFF. CDR3 DNA sequence: TGCGCCAGCAGCTTAGTAGCGGGAGGGCCCGGCTCCTACAATGAGCAGTTCTTC. V is TRBV5-1 and J is TRBJ2-1; 11 bases align to TRBD2. Per the germline V gene, CDR1 is SGHRS and CDR2 is YFSETQ. With 2 bases clipped from V and 0 bases from J, the junction kept 7 bases outside the gene matches. The CDR3 is 18 amino acids.

CDR3 nucleotide sequence: TGTGCCAGCAGCCTACTGTCCCCTCCCAGCACAGATACGCAGTATTTT. Translating gives CASSLLSPPSTDTQYF. V is TRBV6-6 and J is TRBJ2-3; D is unclear. V lost 6 bases and J lost 0, with 16 bases in between. The CDR3 has 16 amino acids. The V gene's germline CDR1 is MNHNY and CDR2 SVGAGI (reference sequence).

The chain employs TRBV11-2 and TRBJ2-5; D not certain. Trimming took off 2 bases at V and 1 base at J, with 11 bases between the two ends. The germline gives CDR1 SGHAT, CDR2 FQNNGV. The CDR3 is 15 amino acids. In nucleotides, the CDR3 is TGTGCCAGCAGCTTATCTTCCTTTCCCCAAGAGACCCAGTACTTC. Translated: CASSLSSFPQETQYF.

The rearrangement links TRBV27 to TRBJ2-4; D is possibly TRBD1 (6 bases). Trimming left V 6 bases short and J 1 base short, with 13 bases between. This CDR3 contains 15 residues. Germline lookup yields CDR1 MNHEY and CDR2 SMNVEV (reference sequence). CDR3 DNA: TGTGCCAGCAGGTCATTGACAGGCGCCAAAAACATTCAGTACTTC. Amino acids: CASRSLTGAKNIQYF.

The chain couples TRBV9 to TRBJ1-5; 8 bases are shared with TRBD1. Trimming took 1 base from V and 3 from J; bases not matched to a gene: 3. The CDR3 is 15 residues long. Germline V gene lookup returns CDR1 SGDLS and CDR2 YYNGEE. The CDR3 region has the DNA TGTGCCAGCAGCGTACAGGGGGCCCCCAATCAGCCCCAGCATTTT. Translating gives CASSVQGAPNQPQHF.

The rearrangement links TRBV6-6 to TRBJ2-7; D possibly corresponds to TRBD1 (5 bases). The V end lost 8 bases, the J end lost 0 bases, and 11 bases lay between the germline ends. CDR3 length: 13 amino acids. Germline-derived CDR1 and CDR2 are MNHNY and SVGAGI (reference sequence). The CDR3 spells CASRTMSSYEQYF. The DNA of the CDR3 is TGTGCCAGCCGGACAATGAGCTCCTACGAGCAGTACTTC.

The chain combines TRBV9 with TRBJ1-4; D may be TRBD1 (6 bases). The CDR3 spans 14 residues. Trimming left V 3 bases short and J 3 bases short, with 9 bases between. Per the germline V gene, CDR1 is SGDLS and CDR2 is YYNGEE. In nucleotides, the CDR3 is TGTGCCAGCAGCGCACAGGGCCCTAATGAAAAACTGTTTTTT. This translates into CASSAQGPNEKLFF.

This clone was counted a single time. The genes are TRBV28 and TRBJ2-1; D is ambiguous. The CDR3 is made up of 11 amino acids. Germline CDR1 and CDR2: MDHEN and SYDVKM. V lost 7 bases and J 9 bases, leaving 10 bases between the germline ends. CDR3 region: CASTYASEQFF. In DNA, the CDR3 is TGTGCCAGCACCTACGCGAGTGAGCAGTTCTTC.

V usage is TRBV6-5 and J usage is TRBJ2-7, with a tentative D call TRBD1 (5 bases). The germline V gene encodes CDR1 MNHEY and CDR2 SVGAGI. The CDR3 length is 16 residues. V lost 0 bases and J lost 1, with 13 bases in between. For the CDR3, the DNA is TGTGCCAGCAGTTACTCGATGGGGCCCTCGTCCTACGAGCAGTACTTC. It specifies CASSYSMGPSSYEQYF.

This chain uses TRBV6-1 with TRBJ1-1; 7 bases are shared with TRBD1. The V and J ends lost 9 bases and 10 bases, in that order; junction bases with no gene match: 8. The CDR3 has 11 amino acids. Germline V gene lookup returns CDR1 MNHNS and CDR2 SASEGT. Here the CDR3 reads CASEDRRGAFF. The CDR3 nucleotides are TGTGCCAGTGAGGACAGGAGGGGAGCTTTCTTT.

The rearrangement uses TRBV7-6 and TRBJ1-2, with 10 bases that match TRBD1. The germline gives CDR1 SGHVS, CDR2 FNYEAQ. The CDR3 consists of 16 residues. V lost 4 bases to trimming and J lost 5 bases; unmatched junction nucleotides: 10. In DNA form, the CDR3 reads TGTGCCAGCAGCTCCGGGACAGGGGAGATGGGTTATGGCTACACCTTC. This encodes CASSSGTGEMGYGYTF.

This chain's CDR3 is CASSQLPSGTNTGELFF. The CDR3 coding sequence is TGTGCCAGCAGCCAATTACCCAGCGGAACGAACACCGGGGAGCTGTTTTTT. The gene calls are TRBV27 and TRBJ2-2; a weak D match, TRBD2 (5 bases). The CDR3 contains 17 residues. In germline, CDR1 is MNHEY, CDR2 SMNVEV (reference sequence). Deletions cut 6 bases from V and 0 bases from J, with 17 bases between.

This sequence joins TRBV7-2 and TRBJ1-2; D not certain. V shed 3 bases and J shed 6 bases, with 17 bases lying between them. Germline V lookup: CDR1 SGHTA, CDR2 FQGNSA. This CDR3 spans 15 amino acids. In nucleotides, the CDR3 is TGTGCCAGCAGCTTTGGTGAAACAAAACGTCATGGCTACACCTTC. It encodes CASSFGETKRHGYTF.

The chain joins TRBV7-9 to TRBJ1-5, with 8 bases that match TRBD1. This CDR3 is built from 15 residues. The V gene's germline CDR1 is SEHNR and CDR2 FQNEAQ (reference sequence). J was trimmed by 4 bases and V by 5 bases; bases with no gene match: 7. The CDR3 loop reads CASSRTGGRNQPQHF. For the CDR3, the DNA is TGTGCCAGCAGCCGTACAGGGGGTCGGAATCAGCCCCAGCATTTT.

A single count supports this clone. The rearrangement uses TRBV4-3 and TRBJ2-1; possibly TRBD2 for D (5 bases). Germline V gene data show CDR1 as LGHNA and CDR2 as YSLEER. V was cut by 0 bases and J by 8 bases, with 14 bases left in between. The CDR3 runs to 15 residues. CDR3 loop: CASSQDYLAGHEQFF. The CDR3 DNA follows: TGCGCCAGCAGCCAAGATTATCTAGCTGGGCATGAGCAGTTCTTC.

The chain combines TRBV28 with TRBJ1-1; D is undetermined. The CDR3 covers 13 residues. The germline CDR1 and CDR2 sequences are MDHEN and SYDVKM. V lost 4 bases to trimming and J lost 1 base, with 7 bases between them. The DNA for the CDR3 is TGTGCCAGCAGTTCGGTCGAGAACACTGAAGCTTTCTTT. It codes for CASSSVENTEAFF.

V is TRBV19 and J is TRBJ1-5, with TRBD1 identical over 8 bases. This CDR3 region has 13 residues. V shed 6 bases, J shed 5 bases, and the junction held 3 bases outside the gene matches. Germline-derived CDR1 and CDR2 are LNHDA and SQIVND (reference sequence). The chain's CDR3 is CASRDRDYQPQHF. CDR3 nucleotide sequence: TGTGCCAGTAGGGACAGGGACTATCAGCCCCAGCATTTT.

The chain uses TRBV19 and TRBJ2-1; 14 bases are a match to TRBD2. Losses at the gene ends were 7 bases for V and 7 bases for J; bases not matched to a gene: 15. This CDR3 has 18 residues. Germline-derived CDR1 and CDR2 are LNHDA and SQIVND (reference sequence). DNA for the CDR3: TGTGCCAGTACCCCCGGGACACGGACTAGCGGGAGGTTGAATGAGCAGTTCTTC. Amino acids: CASTPGTRTSGRLNEQFF.

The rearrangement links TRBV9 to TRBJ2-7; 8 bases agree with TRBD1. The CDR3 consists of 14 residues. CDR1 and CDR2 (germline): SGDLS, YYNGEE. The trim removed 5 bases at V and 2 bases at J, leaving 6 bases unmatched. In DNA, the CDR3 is TGTGCCAGCAGTGCGGACAGGGCCGCCTACGAGCAGTACTTC. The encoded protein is CASSADRAAYEQYF.

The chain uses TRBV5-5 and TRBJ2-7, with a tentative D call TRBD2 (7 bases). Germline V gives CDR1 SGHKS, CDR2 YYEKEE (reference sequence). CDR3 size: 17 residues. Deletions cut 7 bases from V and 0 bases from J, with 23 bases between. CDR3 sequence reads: CASSFGGGGPSSYEQYF. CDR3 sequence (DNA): TGTGCCAGCTCTTTTGGCGGCGGGGGCCCTAGCTCCTACGAGCAGTACTTC.